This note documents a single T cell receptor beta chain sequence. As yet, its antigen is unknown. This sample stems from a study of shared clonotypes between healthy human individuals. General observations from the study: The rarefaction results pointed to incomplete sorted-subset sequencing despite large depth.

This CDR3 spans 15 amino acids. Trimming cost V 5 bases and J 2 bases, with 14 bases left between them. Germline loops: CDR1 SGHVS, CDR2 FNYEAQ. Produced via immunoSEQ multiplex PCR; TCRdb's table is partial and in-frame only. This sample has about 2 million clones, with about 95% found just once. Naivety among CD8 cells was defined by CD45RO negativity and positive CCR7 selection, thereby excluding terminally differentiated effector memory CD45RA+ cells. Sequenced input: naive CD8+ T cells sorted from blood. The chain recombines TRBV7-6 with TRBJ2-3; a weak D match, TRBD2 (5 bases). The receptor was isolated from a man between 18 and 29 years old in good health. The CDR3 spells CASSPWTEVTDTQYF. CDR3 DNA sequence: TGTGCCAGCAGCCCGTGGACTGAAGTCACAGATACGCAGTATTTT.